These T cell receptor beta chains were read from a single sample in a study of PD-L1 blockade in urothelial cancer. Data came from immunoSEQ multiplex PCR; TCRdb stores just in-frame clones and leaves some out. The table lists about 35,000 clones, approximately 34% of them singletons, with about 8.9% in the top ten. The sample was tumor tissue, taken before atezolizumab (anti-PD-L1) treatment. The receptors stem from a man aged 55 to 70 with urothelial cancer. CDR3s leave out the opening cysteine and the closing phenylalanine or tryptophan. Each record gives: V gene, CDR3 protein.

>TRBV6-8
ASRTDRLAKNIQY
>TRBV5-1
ASSVLPGAGANVLT
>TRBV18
ASSLQGTGANVLT
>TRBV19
ASSPRTAYGYT
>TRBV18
ASSGTEMTEAF
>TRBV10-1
ASGSRDRGFAGTQY
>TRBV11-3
ASSYNGGSTEAF
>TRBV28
ASSLSHFGRGTDTQY
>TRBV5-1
ASRLGTGYQETQY
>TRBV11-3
ASWPGLAGPEEQF